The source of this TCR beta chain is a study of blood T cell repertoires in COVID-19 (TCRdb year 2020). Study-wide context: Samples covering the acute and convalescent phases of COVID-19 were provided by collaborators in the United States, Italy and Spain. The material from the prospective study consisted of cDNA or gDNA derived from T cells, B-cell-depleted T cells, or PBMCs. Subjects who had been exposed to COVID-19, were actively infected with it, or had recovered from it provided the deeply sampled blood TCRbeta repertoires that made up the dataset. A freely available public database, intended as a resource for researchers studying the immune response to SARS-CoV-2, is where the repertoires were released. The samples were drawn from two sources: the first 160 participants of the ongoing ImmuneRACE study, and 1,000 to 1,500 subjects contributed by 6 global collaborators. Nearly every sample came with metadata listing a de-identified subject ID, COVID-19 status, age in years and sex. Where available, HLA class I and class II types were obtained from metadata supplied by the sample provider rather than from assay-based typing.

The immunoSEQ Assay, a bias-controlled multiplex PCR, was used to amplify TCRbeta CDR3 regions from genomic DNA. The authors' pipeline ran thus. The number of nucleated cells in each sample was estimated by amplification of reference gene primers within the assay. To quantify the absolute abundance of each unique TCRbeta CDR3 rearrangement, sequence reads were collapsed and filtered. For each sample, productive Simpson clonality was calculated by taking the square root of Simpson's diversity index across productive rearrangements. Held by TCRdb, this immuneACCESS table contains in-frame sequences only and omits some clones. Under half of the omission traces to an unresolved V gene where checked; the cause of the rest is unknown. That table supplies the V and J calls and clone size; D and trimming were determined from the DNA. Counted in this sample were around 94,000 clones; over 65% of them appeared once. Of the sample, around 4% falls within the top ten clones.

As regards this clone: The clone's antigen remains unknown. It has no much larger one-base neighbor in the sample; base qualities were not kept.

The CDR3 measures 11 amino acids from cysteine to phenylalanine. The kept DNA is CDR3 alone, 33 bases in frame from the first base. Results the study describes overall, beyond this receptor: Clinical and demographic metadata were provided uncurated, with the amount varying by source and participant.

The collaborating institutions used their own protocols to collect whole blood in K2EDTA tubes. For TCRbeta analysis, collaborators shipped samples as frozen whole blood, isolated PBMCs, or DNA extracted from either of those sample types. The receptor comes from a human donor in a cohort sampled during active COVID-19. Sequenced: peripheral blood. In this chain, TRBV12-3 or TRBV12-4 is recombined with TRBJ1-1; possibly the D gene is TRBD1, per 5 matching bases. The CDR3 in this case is CEGALNTEAFF. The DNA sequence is TGTGAAGGGGCCTTGAACACTGAAGCTTTCTTT.